The rows below give T cell receptor beta chains drawn from one sample of a study of blood T cell repertoires in COVID-19. Only in-frame clones appear in the TCRdb table, and some are missing; sequencing was by immunoSEQ multiplex PCR. Of roughly 240,000 clones detected, around 88% appear once; the ten largest clones hold 2% to 2.5%. Sequenced input: PBMCs or T cells enriched from blood (not recorded which). The receptors come from a woman aged 40 to 50 with acute COVID-19. Both conserved end residues are part of each CDR3. Each record gives: clone size, D gene, V gene, J gene, CDR3 protein, CDR3 DNA. The D gene is left open where the match is weak. The size field is filled for only some rows; it gives once, few, many or a size class.

>few|NA|TRBV3-1/TRBV3-2|TRBJ2-3
CASSQAPSRSTDTQYF
TGTGCCAGCAGCCAAGCCCCCTCGCGAAGCACAGATACGCAGTATTTT
>NA|TRBD2|TRBV5-4|TRBJ2-7
CASSLGGRGSYEQYF
TGTGCCAGCAGCTTGGGGGGGAGGGGATCCTACGAGCAGTACTTC
>NA|TRBD1|TRBV6-5|TRBJ1-2
CASSYSGQGDYGYTF
TGTGCCAGCAGTTACTCGGGGCAGGGGGACTATGGCTACACCTTC
>NA|NA|TRBV19|TRBJ1-1
CASIGGKALNTEAFF
TGTGCCAGTATTGGGGGGAAGGCTTTGAACACTGAGGCTTTCTTT
>NA|NA|TRBV7-2|TRBJ2-1
CASSFLFPPSYNEQFF
TGTGCCAGCAGCTTCCTCTTCCCTCCCTCCTACAATGAGCAGTTCTTC
>once|TRBD2|TRBV19|TRBJ2-5
CASSVAGGETQYF
TGTGCCAGTAGTGTGGCGGGAGGGGAGACCCAGTACTTC
>few|TRBD2|TRBV5-1|TRBJ2-5
CASSARLAGIETQYF
TGCGCCAGCAGCGCCCGACTAGCGGGCATAGAGACCCAGTACTTC
>NA|NA|TRBV12-5|TRBJ2-2
CASGLRGGSTGELFF
TGTGCTAGTGGTTTGCGAGGAGGATCCACCGGGGAGCTGTTTTTT
>NA|NA|TRBV10-3|TRBJ2-1
CAISGNNEQFF
TGTGCCATATCGGGGAATAATGAGCAGTTCTTC
>NA|NA|TRBV30|TRBJ1-1
CAWTLGGRATEAFF
TGTGCCTGGACCCTCGGGGGAAGGGCCACTGAAGCTTTCTTT
>NA|NA|TRBV28|TRBJ2-3
CASSMTGTDTQYF
TGTGCCAGCAGTATGACAGGCACAGATACGCAGTATTTT
>NA|TRBD2|TRBV18|TRBJ2-1
CASGASGRNEQFF
TGTGCCAGCGGTGCTAGCGGGAGAAATGAGCAGTTCTTC
>NA|TRBD1|TRBV12-3/TRBV12-4|TRBJ1-2
CASSSTGSHGYTF
TGTGCCAGCAGTTCGACAGGGTCGCATGGCTACACCTTC
>NA|TRBD1|TRBV5-1|TRBJ1-2
CASSLDRGYGYTF
TGCGCCAGCAGCCTCGACAGGGGGTATGGCTACACCTTC
>NA|NA|TRBV27|TRBJ1-5
CASSFWGGNQPQHF
TGTGCCAGCAGTTTTTGGGGGGGCAATCAGCCCCAGCATTTT
>NA|TRBD2|TRBV4-3|TRBJ2-2
CASSQVSWTSVEGTGELFF
TGCGCCAGCAGCCAGGTATCCTGGACTAGCGTAGAGGGGACCGGGGAGCTGTTTTTT
>NA|NA|TRBV21-1|TRBJ2-3
CASSTHLGASTDTQYF
TGTGCCAGCAGCACTCACCTTGGGGCCAGCACAGATACGCAGTATTTT
>NA|NA|TRBV30|TRBJ2-2
CAWSVNRIVGDTGELFF
TGTGCCTGGAGTGTAAACCGAATTGTAGGGGACACCGGGGAGCTGTTTTTT
>NA|TRBD2|TRBV6-1|TRBJ2-3
CASSAIPGGYSTDTQYF
TGTGCCAGCAGTGCGATACCCGGGGGGTATAGCACAGATACGCAGTATTTT
>NA|NA|TRBV29-1|TRBJ2-2
CSVVYPTGELFF
TGCAGCGTTGTTTATCCGACCGGGGAGCTGTTTTTT
>NA|NA|TRBV5-1|TRBJ1-3
CASSLDSGRNTIYF
TGCGCCAGCAGCTTGGATTCAGGGAGAAACACCATATATTTT
>NA|TRBD1|TRBV11-2|TRBJ2-7
CASSSPIETGPSYEQYF
TGTGCCAGCAGCTCCCCGATTGAGACAGGGCCCTCCTACGAGCAGTACTTC
>NA|NA|TRBV19|TRBJ1-2
CASTPLQGANYGYTF
TGTGCCAGCACTCCACTACAGGGAGCAAACTATGGCTACACCTTC
>NA|NA|TRBV5-6|TRBJ2-1
CASDGSPPSYNEQFF
TGTGCCAGCGACGGTAGCCCCCCATCCTACAATGAGCAGTTCTTC
>NA|TRBD2|TRBV4-2|TRBJ2-1
CASSQEAGTNNEQFF
TGTGCCAGCAGCCAAGAGGCCGGGACTAACAATGAGCAGTTCTTC
>NA|NA|TRBV5-4|TRBJ2-3
CASSLGLDTDTQYF
TGTGCCAGCAGCTTGGGTCTAGATACAGATACGCAGTATTTT
>many|TRBD1|TRBV15|TRBJ1-2
CATSSSDRALNYGYTF
TGTGCCACCAGCAGCTCAGACAGGGCCCTTAACTATGGCTACACCTTC
>NA|NA|TRBV19|TRBJ2-7
CASSKGKGYEQYF
TGTGCCAGTAGTAAGGGGAAGGGATACGAGCAGTACTTC
>NA|TRBD1|TRBV19|TRBJ2-7
CASSIPGTESYEQYF
TGTGCCAGTAGTATTCCCGGGACAGAGTCCTACGAGCAGTACTTC
>NA|NA|TRBV5-4|TRBJ2-5
CASSSPGKYQETQYF
TGTGCCAGCAGCTCACCAGGGAAGTACCAAGAGACCCAGTACTTC
>once|TRBD1|TRBV5-4|TRBJ1-2
CASSSRDRGQGGYTF
TGTGCCAGCAGCTCCCGGGACAGGGGGCAAGGTGGCTACACCTTC
>NA|NA|TRBV5-1|TRBJ1-2
CASADTNYGYTF
TGCGCCAGCGCTGACACCAACTATGGCTACACCTTC
>NA|NA|TRBV7-9|TRBJ1-6
CASSSAGGRGSSNSPLHF
TGTGCCAGCAGCTCCGCCGGGGGGAGGGGTTCAAGTAATTCACCCCTCCACTTT
>NA|TRBD1|TRBV19|TRBJ1-6
CASSTRDSYNSPLHF
TGTGCCAGTAGTACCCGGGACAGCTATAATTCACCCCTCCACTTT
>few|TRBD1|TRBV5-1|TRBJ2-7
CASRPTGQEDYEQYF
TGCGCCAGCAGACCAACGGGACAGGAAGATTACGAGCAGTACTTC
>NA|NA|TRBV19|TRBJ1-5
CASSIQGPNQPQHF
TGTGCCAGTAGTATTCAGGGCCCCAATCAGCCCCAGCATTTT
>NA|TRBD1|TRBV24-1|TRBJ1-5
CATSDPRQGASNQPQHF
TGTGCCACCAGTGATCCTAGACAGGGGGCTTCCAATCAGCCCCAGCATTTT
>NA|TRBD1|TRBV5-1|TRBJ1-5
CASSLGWTGQNNQPQHF
TGCGCCAGCAGCTTGGGGTGGACAGGGCAGAACAATCAGCCCCAGCATTTT
>NA|NA|TRBV10-1|TRBJ2-3
CASSEAGQATQYF
TGCGCCAGCAGCGAAGCGGGACAGGCTACGCAGTATTTT
>NA|NA|TRBV10-3|TRBJ1-3
CAISGQISGNTIYF
TGTGCCATCAGTGGACAGATCTCTGGAAACACCATATATTTT
>NA|NA|TRBV12-5|TRBJ1-1
CASGLVTVTGGNTEAFF
TGTGCTAGTGGTTTGGTAACCGTCACGGGGGGTAACACTGAAGCTTTCTTT
>NA|TRBD1|TRBV3-1/TRBV3-2|TRBJ1-4
CASSRRGNEKLFF
TGTGCCAGCAGCCGCAGGGGGAACGAAAAACTGTTTTTT
>once|NA|TRBV7-9|TRBJ1-5
CASSLGMGRQGQPQHF
TGTGCCAGCAGCTTAGGAATGGGCAGGCAGGGTCAGCCCCAGCATTTT
>NA|NA|TRBV10-3|TRBJ2-3
CATSPSTDTQYF
TGTGCCACCAGCCCTTCCACAGATACGCAGTATTTT
>NA|TRBD2|TRBV3-1/TRBV3-2|TRBJ2-3
CASSQGLSPGLAGESADTQYF
TGTGCCAGCAGCCAAGGCCTTTCCCCGGGACTAGCGGGAGAAAGTGCAGATACGCAGTATTTT
>NA|TRBD2|TRBV24-1|TRBJ2-3
CATSDPGLAGGLDTQYF
TGTGCCACCAGTGACCCGGGACTAGCGGGGGGGCTTGATACGCAGTATTTT
>NA|TRBD1|TRBV30|TRBJ2-3
CARGQGLDTQYF
TGTGCTCGGGGACAGGGGCTAGATACGCAGTATTTT
>NA|NA|TRBV2|TRBJ2-3
CASSGHRGGADTQYF
TGTGCCAGCAGTGGTCACAGGGGAGGAGCAGATACGCAGTATTTT
>NA|NA|TRBV30|TRBJ2-7
CAWSPQVSEQYF
TGTGCCTGGAGTCCGCAGGTTAGCGAGCAGTACTTC
>NA|NA|TRBV15|TRBJ2-1
CATRDLGLGEQFF
TGTGCCACCAGAGACCTAGGTTTGGGTGAGCAGTTCTTC
>NA|NA|TRBV12-3/TRBV12-4|TRBJ1-5
CASGTFDQPQHF
TGTGCCAGCGGGACATTTGATCAGCCCCAGCATTTT
>NA|NA|TRBV5-1|TRBJ2-7
CASSYDTYEQYF
TGCGCCAGCAGCTATGACACCTACGAGCAGTACTTC
>NA|TRBD1|TRBV4-1|TRBJ2-3
CASRPTGGRPDTQYF
TGCGCCAGCAGGCCGACAGGGGGTCGGCCAGATACGCAGTATTTT
>NA|TRBD2|TRBV5-1|TRBJ2-3
CASSLEGGRSDTQYF
TGCGCCAGCAGCTTGGAAGGCGGGAGGTCAGATACGCAGTATTTT
>few|NA|TRBV24-1|TRBJ2-2
CATSDFKGELFF
TGTGCCACCAGTGATTTTAAAGGGGAGCTGTTTTTT
>NA|TRBD2|TRBV3-1/TRBV3-2|TRBJ2-3
CASSRTSGTTDTQYF
TGTGCCAGCAGCCGCACTAGCGGGACCACAGATACGCAGTATTTT
>NA|TRBD2|TRBV18|TRBJ2-1
CASSSETGGNEQFF
TGTGCCAGCTCCTCGGAGACGGGGGGGAATGAGCAGTTCTTC
>NA|TRBD1|TRBV10-1|TRBJ1-1
CASSEVPGQGATFF
TGCGCCAGCAGTGAAGTCCCGGGACAGGGGGCAACTTTCTTT
>NA|TRBD2|TRBV27|TRBJ2-1
CASSFLLAGGHEQFF
TGTGCCAGCAGTTTCCTCCTAGCGGGAGGCCATGAGCAGTTCTTC
>NA|TRBD2|TRBV3-1/TRBV3-2|TRBJ2-2
CASSPPGTKGGELFF
TGTGCCAGCAGCCCCCCCGGGACTAAAGGCGGGGAGCTGTTTTTT